Listed below are T cell receptor beta chains from one sample, sequenced in a study of Graves' ophthalmopathy and Graves' hyperthyroidism. TCRdb re-derived calls from the multiplex PCR reads in MiXCR, one entry per CDR3 protein. The table has over a million distinct CDR3 sequences, 35% to 40% seen once; the top ten hold roughly 11%. The sequenced sample consisted of peripheral blood or thyroid tissue (not recorded which). All receptors come from an adult man with Graves' hyperthyroidism. Both conserved end residues are part of each CDR3. A D gene is named only where the DNA matches it firmly. Not all rows give a size; the values are once, few, many and, for expanded clones, a class.

j_gene	d_gene	abundance	len	v_gene	CDR3aa	CDR3nt
TRBJ2-7	NA	NA	13	TRBV19	CASSIGQDYEQYF	TGTGCCAGTAGTATAGGGCAGGACTACGAGCAGTACTTC
TRBJ2-7	NA	few	15	TRBV5-5	CASSLGRESSYEQYF	TGTGCCAGCAGCTTGGGACGGGAGAGCTCCTACGAGCAGTACTTC
TRBJ2-7	NA	NA	14	TRBV11-2	CASSTPGILDEQYF	TGTGCCAGCAGCACGCCGGGAATCCTTGACGAGCAGTACTTC
TRBJ1-6	NA	NA	15	TRBV6-5	CASSYPRTANSPLHF	TGTGCCAGCAGTTATCCCAGGACAGCCAATTCACCCCTCCACTTT
TRBJ2-7	NA	few	16	TRBV2	CASSFQRQGGLREQYF	TGTGCCAGCAGTTTTCAGCGGCAGGGGGGTCTACGCGAGCAGTACTTC
TRBJ2-2	NA	NA	15	TRBV15	CATRRETGNTGELFF	TGTGCCACCCGAAGAGAGACAGGGAACACCGGGGAGCTGTTTTTT
TRBJ2-7	NA	many	14	TRBV10-2	CASSERMGEREQYF	TGCGCCAGCAGTGAAAGGATGGGGGAACGCGAGCAGTACTTC
TRBJ2-2	NA	NA	18	TRBV9	CASSVVEGRGYYTGELFF	TGTGCCAGCAGCGTAGTTGAGGGGCGAGGGTACTACACCGGGGAGCTGTTTTTT
TRBJ2-2	TRBD2	few	17	TRBV19	CASSWNLAGVFTGELFF	TGTGCCAGTAGTTGGAACCTAGCGGGGGTGTTCACCGGGGAGCTGTTTTTT
TRBJ2-5	NA	NA	14	TRBV15	CATSRGQPDQPQYF	TGTGCCACCAGCAGAGGACAGCCAGATCAGCCCCAGTACTTC
TRBJ2-5	TRBD1	many	13	TRBV7-2	CASSWTGAETQYF	TGTGCCAGCAGCTGGACAGGGGCAGAGACCCAGTACTTC
TRBJ1-4	NA	many	12	TRBV7-2	CASSRFTEKLFF	TGTGCCAGCAGTAGGTTTACTGAAAAACTGTTTTTT
TRBJ2-5	TRBD1	NA	15	TRBV29-1	CSDVGTGWLQETQYF	TGCAGTGATGTTGGGACAGGGTGGCTTCAAGAGACCCAGTACTTC
TRBJ2-5	TRBD2	NA	21	TRBV10-3	CASSLSRAQGLAGVYQETQYF	TGTGCCAGCAGCCTAAGCAGGGCCCAGGGGCTAGCGGGAGTGTACCAAGAGACCCAGTACTTC
TRBJ2-3	NA	NA	15	TRBV25-1	CASSEDGGGPDTQYF	TGTGCCAGCAGTGAAGATGGGGGGGGCCCAGATACGCAGTATTTT
TRBJ1-1	NA	many	12	TRBV20-1	CSARDSPGAAFF	TGCAGTGCTAGAGATTCGCCAGGGGCAGCTTTCTTT